What follows are 26 T cell receptor beta chains derived from one specimen sequenced in a study of blood T cell repertoires in COVID-19. The method was immunoSEQ multiplex PCR; TCRdb's version includes in-frame clones alone and lacks a portion of them. Here the sample spans fewer than 250,000 clones, 70% to 85% being singletons. The sequenced sample consisted of PBMCs or T cells enriched from blood (not recorded which). Receptors originate from a man aged 60 to 75 who had recovered from COVID-19.

The chain combines TRBV15 with TRBJ2-7, with D tentatively TRBD2 (7 bases). Trimming took off 8 bases at V and 2 bases at J, with 16 bases between the two ends. Germline CDR1 reads LNHNV; CDR2 reads YYDKDF (reference sequence). The CDR3 length is 14 residues. The CDR3 here is CATGGALPPYEQYF. DNA of the CDR3: TGTGCCACCGGGGGGGCACTTCCCCCCTACGAGCAGTACTTC.

The chain combines TRBV6-5 with TRBJ2-7, with TRBD1 identical over 7 bases. Germline lookup yields CDR1 MNHEY and CDR2 SVGAGI. The length of the CDR3 is 13 residues. Unmatched junction bases numbered 11, after V lost 10 bases and J lost 5 bases. The CDR3 reads CATTGRGLDEQYF. For the CDR3, the DNA is TGTGCCACCACGGGAAGGGGGCTGGACGAGCAGTACTTC.

The rearrangement joins TRBV18 to TRBJ1-6, with a weak D call TRBD1 (5 bases). CDR1 and CDR2 (germline): KGHSH, LQKENI. V lost 2 bases, J lost 7 bases, and 9 bases lay in between. The CDR3 spans 14 residues. CDR3 in amino acids: CASSPGRDNSPLHF. For the CDR3, the DNA is TGTGCCAGCTCACCAGGGAGGGACAATTCACCCCTCCACTTT.

This clone has just one count. V is TRBV5-1 and J is TRBJ2-1; 10 nucleotides line up with TRBD2. CDR3 length equals 15 residues. The germline V gene encodes CDR1 SGHRS and CDR2 YFSETQ. The V segment lost 1 base and the J segment 5 bases; nucleotides outside the gene matches: 3. CDR3 DNA: TGCGCCAGCAGCTTGAGGACTAGCGGCAACAATGAGCAGTTCTTC. Translation: CASSLRTSGNNEQFF.

About this clone itself: The sample holds other DNA sequences that translate to the same CDR3. The J gene is TRBJ1-4, the V gene TRBV2, with TRBD1 matching over 10 bases. The CDR3 loop spans 14 amino acids. With 5 bases clipped from V and 7 bases from J, the junction kept 4 bases outside the gene matches. CDR1 is SNHLY and CDR2 is FYNNEI in the germline V gene. CDR3 bases: TGTGCCAGCAGTAGGGACAGGGGCGGTGAAAAACTGTTTTTT. Its protein product is CASSRDRGGEKLFF.

The chain uses TRBV19 and TRBJ2-3; the match to TRBD2 covers 8 bases. Trimming cost V 1 base and J 1 base; bases outside gene matches: 4. The CDR3 runs 16 residues. Germline CDR1 reads LNHDA; CDR2 reads SQIVND (reference sequence). In DNA, the CDR3 is TGTGCCAGTAGTATAGGACCGGGACTAGGCACAGATACGCAGTATTTT. Amino acids: CASSIGPGLGTDTQYF. Supplemented by reference TRBV19 and TRBJ2-3, the full variable domain reads DGGITQSPKYLFRKEGQNVTLSCEQNLNHDAMYWYRQDPGQGLRLIYYSQIVNDFQKGDIAEGYSVSREKKESFPLTVTSAQKNPTAFYLCASSIGPGLGTDTQYFGPGTRLTVL.

The chain links TRBV4-3 to TRBJ2-2; D is possibly TRBD2 (6 bases). The CDR3 has 14 residues. The germline V gene encodes CDR1 LGHNA and CDR2 YSLEER. The V end was cut by 0 bases, the J end by 6 bases, with 8 bases between. CDR3 region: CASSQEWGAGELFF. Written as DNA, the CDR3 is TGCGCCAGCAGCCAAGAGTGGGGGGCCGGGGAGCTGTTTTTT.

The J gene is TRBJ1-1, the V gene TRBV2; 8 bases map to TRBD1. This CDR3 spans 14 amino acids. CDR1 is SNHLY, CDR2 FYNNEI, per germline. V shed 4 bases, J shed 4 bases, and the junction held 5 bases outside the gene matches. In DNA, the CDR3 is TGTGCCAGCAGTGGACAGGGGTCGGCCACTGAAGCTTTCTTT. It codes for CASSGQGSATEAFF.

The gene calls are TRBV21-1 and TRBJ2-6; the table's D call, TRBD2, has no DNA check behind it. TRBV21-1 is reported as a pseudogene. The CDR3 has 22 residues. The CDR3 nucleotides are TGTGCCAGCAGTTTACATAGGGGGGGACATCCGATCGATAGGTCTGGGGCCAACGTCCTGACTTTC. This codes for CASSLHRGGHPIDRSGANVLTF.

This chain links TRBV15 with TRBJ2-7, with a weak D call TRBD1 (5 bases). The CDR3 contains 15 residues. CDR1 and CDR2 (germline): LNHNV, YYDKDF (reference sequence). The V and J ends lost 0 bases and 2 bases respectively, with 11 bases between them. This CDR3 is CATSRDPDRPYEQYF. The CDR3 nucleotides read TGTGCCACCAGCAGAGATCCAGACAGACCCTACGAGCAGTACTTC.

J is TRBJ2-7 and V is TRBV10-3, with TRBD1 matching over 9 bases. Losses at the gene ends were 9 bases for V and 3 bases for J; bases not matched to a gene: 9. The germline CDR1 and CDR2 sequences are ENHRY and SYGVKD. The CDR3 is 14 amino acids. Written as DNA, the CDR3 is TGTGCCATTAAACCGGGACAGGGAAGCTACGAGCAGTACTTC. It yields the protein CAIKPGQGSYEQYF.

The CDR3 protein is CASSQKLRNTEAFF. The CDR3 coding sequence is TGTGCCAGCAGCCAAAAACTACGAAACACTGAAGCTTTCTTT. The V and J genes are TRBV9 and TRBJ1-1; no reliable D call. V shed 4 bases and J shed 2 bases, with 12 bases lying between them. This CDR3 has 14 amino acids. The germline V gene encodes CDR1 SGDLS and CDR2 YYNGEE.

This rearrangement joins TRBV6-5 to TRBJ1-2; a possible D gene is TRBD1 (5 bases). Germline V gene sequence: CDR1 MNHEY, CDR2 SVGAGI. V was cut by 4 bases and J by 3 bases, with 9 bases left in between. CDR3 length: 13 residues. CDR3 DNA sequence: TGTGCCAGCAGTTTCAGGGCAGACTATGGCTACACCTTC. Its translation: CASSFRADYGYTF.

The count of this clone is one. J is TRBJ2-5 and V is TRBV7-2, with D maybe TRBD1 (6 bases). The CDR3 covers 15 residues. V was trimmed by 2 bases and J by 5 bases, leaving 15 bases between them. CDR1 SGHTA and CDR2 FQGNSA come from the germline V gene. The CDR3 loop reads CASSLSTGIVETQYF. The CDR3 DNA reads TGTGCCAGCAGCTTAAGTACAGGGATTGTCGAGACCCAGTACTTC.

This clone was seen only once. The chain employs TRBV9 and TRBJ2-2; TRBD2 matches 12 bases. V gave up 7 bases and J gave up 4 bases; unmatched junction bases: 11. Germline CDR1 is SGDLS and CDR2 is YYNGEE. This CDR3 spans 17 amino acids. The DNA of the CDR3 is TGTGCCAGCTCAGCAGCTAGCGGGGGGGTCGGCACCGGGGAGCTGTTTTTT. Protein sequence: CASSAASGGVGTGELFF.

The V call is TRBV6-5, the J call TRBJ1-5, with TRBD1 matching over 7 bases. The CDR3 contains 14 residues. J was trimmed by 5 bases and V by 9 bases; bases with no gene match: 10. The germline gives CDR1 MNHEY, CDR2 SVGAGI. The CDR3 is CASWAGGRDQPQHF. CDR3 in DNA: TGTGCCAGTTGGGCAGGGGGAAGGGATCAGCCCCAGCATTTT.

This clone appeared once. The rearrangement uses TRBV11-3 and TRBJ1-1, with D uncertain. This CDR3 comprises 12 residues. Germline V lookup: CDR1 SGHNT, CDR2 YENEEA. Trimming shortened V by 1 base and J by 8 bases, and 8 bases separated the two germline ends. DNA of the CDR3: TGTGCCAGCAGCTTAGCGGGGTTCGAAGCTTTCTTT. Protein: CASSLAGFEAFF.

The chain combines TRBV3-1 (or the pseudogene TRBV3-2) with TRBJ1-1; D call uncertain. Germline-derived CDR1 and CDR2 are LGHDT and YNNKEL (reference sequence). The germline V and J ends were trimmed by 1 base and 3 bases, with 9 bases remaining between them. The CDR3 extends over 14 amino acids. CDR3: CASSQVVTDTEAFF. CDR3 DNA: TGTGCCAGCAGCCAAGTTGTAACAGACACTGAAGCTTTCTTT.

CDR3 DNA: TGTGCCAGCAGCTCAACGACTAGCGGGGGGCTACAAGTTGAGCAGTTCTTC. This gives the protein CASSSTTSGGLQVEQFF. V and J are TRBV7-2 and TRBJ2-1; 13 nucleotides match TRBD2. This CDR3 comprises 17 residues. Germline values: CDR1 SGHTA, CDR2 FQGNSA. With 4 bases clipped from V and 9 bases from J, the junction kept 12 bases outside the gene matches.

The chain carries TRBV5-5 and TRBJ1-2; 8 bases line up with TRBD1. This CDR3 has 13 residues. The ends lost 4 bases at V and 3 bases at J; junction bases unmatched: 2. Germline CDR1 is SGHKS and CDR2 is YYEKEE (reference sequence). This chain's CDR3 is CASSVTGDYGYTF. In DNA, the CDR3 is TGTGCCAGCAGCGTGACAGGGGACTATGGCTACACCTTC.

This CDR3 is CATSRETPSSSGNTIYF. In nucleotides, the CDR3 is TGTGCCACCAGCAGAGAAACACCGTCAAGCTCTGGAAACACCATATATTTT. The gene calls are TRBV15 and TRBJ1-3; D unresolved. Germline loops: CDR1 LNHNV, CDR2 YYDKDF (reference sequence). The V and J ends lost 0 bases and 0 bases respectively, with 12 bases between them. The CDR3 runs to 17 residues.

This chain connects TRBV18 to TRBJ1-2, with no clear D. Trimming pared 2 bases from V and 1 base from J, leaving 5 bases between. CDR1 is KGHSH, CDR2 LQKENI, per germline. The CDR3 is 13 amino acids. The DNA of the CDR3 is TGTGCCAGCTCACCAGACTTTAACTATGGCTACACCTTC. This codes for CASSPDFNYGYTF. The variable domain in full, completed from reference TRBV18 and TRBJ1-2, reads NAGVMQNPRHLVRRRGQEARLRCSPMKGHSHVYWYRQLPEEGLKFMVYLQKENIIDESGMPKERFSAEFPKEGPSILRIQQVVRGDSAAYFCASSPDFNYGYTFGSGTRLTVV.

The chain links TRBV19 to TRBJ1-2; D is unresolved. Trimming took 2 bases from V and 2 from J, leaving 12 bases between them. CDR3 length equals 15 residues. From germline, CDR1 is LNHDA and CDR2 SQIVND (reference sequence). As DNA, the CDR3 is TGTGCCAGTAGTATAACCCAAGCGGACAACTATGGCTACACCTTC. Protein: CASSITQADNYGYTF. Using reference TRBV19 and TRBJ1-2 for the parts outside the CDR3, the full variable domain is DGGITQSPKYLFRKEGQNVTLSCEQNLNHDAMYWYRQDPGQGLRLIYYSQIVNDFQKGDIAEGYSVSREKKESFPLTVTSAQKNPTAFYLCASSITQADNYGYTFGSGTRLTVV.

J is TRBJ2-2 and V is TRBV7-9; D possibly corresponds to TRBD1 (5 bases). Trimming left V 5 bases short and J 6 bases short, with 13 bases between. The CDR3 is 14 amino acids. Germline values: CDR1 SEHNR, CDR2 FQNEAQ (reference sequence). The CDR3 loop reads CASSQQQASGELFF. CDR3 DNA: TGTGCCAGCAGCCAGCAACAGGCCTCCGGGGAGCTGTTTTTT.

The sample holds a few counts of this clone. The J gene is TRBJ2-1, the V gene TRBV5-6; TRBD2 matches at 10 bases. CDR1 and CDR2 from the germline V gene are SGHDT and YYEEEE. V gave up 3 bases and J gave up 7 bases; unmatched junction bases: 10. The CDR3 has 16 amino acids. The CDR3 DNA reads as TGTGCCAGCAGCTATATAGCGGGGGGTACGGAAAATGAGCAGTTCTTC. Translated: CASSYIAGGTENEQFF.

J is TRBJ1-3 and V is TRBV19, with D unresolved. The CDR3 contains 17 residues. Germline loops: CDR1 LNHDA, CDR2 SQIVND (reference sequence). V lost 3 bases, J lost 0 bases, and 15 bases lay in between. Here the CDR3 DNA reads TGTGCCAGTAGTATCCCCCCGGTTACCTACTCTGGAAACACCATATATTTT. Translating gives CASSIPPVTYSGNTIYF.